This T cell receptor beta chain derives from a study of shared clonotypes between healthy human individuals. Assay: immunoSEQ multiplex PCR; the TCRdb copy retains only in-frame clones and omits some. The table includes about 2 million clones, roughly 95% detected once. Notes on this clone: Its specificity is unknown.

The CDR3 length is 13 residues. Germline V lookup: CDR1 MNHEY, CDR2 SVGAGI. V dropped 0 bases and J dropped 6 bases, with 6 bases sitting between them. General study points: Non-shared clonotypes had lower generation probabilities than those shared by all four donors.

Input material: naive CD4+ T cells sorted from blood. Sample subset: CD45RA+ positively selected. This sequence was found in a man aged 18 to 29 in good health. This chain uses TRBV6-5 with TRBJ1-5, with no clear D. CDR3 in DNA: TGTGCCAGCAGTTACTCCCCCGGTCAGCCCCAGCATTTT. It is translated as CASSYSPGQPQHF.